This is a list of T cell receptor beta chains from one sample in a study of blood T cell repertoires in COVID-19. Some clones are missing from TCRdb's copy, which holds only in-frame ones; the method was immunoSEQ multiplex PCR. The sample lists about 100,000 clones, 91% occurring once. Material for sequencing was peripheral blood. The source is a man aged 50 to 59 with active COVID-19. CDR3s leave out the opening cysteine and the closing phenylalanine or tryptophan. The order of the fields is V gene, D gene, J gene, CDR3 protein. D genes are given only for firm matches.

V: TRBV5-4
D: TRBD2
J: TRBJ2-3
CDR3: ASSPRSGGFIDTQY

V: TRBV3-1/TRBV3-2
D: .
J: TRBJ1-2
CDR3: ASSAGTGIHGYT

V: TRBV6-5
D: TRBD1
J: TRBJ1-1
CDR3: ASSSTGRNTEAF

V: TRBV11-3
D: TRBD2
J: TRBJ2-1
CDR3: ASSVSGTSGSRGNEQF

V: TRBV18
D: .
J: TRBJ2-5
CDR3: ATSAQGQETQY

V: TRBV18
D: TRBD1
J: TRBJ1-4
CDR3: ASSRDREDEKLF

V: TRBV5-1
D: .
J: TRBJ1-1
CDR3: ASSFGGSEAF

V: TRBV13
D: TRBD2
J: TRBJ2-3
CDR3: ASSQKTSGRQDTQY

V: TRBV9
D: TRBD1
J: TRBJ1-2
CDR3: ASSRDSRPGYT

V: TRBV10-3
D: TRBD2
J: TRBJ2-5
CDR3: AISPHGLAGRQETQY

V: TRBV6-5
D: .
J: TRBJ2-3
CDR3: ASSYIREDTQY

V: TRBV3-1/TRBV3-2
D: TRBD2
J: TRBJ2-2
CDR3: ASGLAGAMDGELF

V: TRBV5-5
D: TRBD1
J: TRBJ1-1
CDR3: ASSSRGQAGEAF

V: TRBV6-1
D: TRBD2
J: TRBJ2-1
CDR3: ASSEGTRFEQF

V: TRBV11-2
D: .
J: TRBJ2-2
CDR3: ASRSLLTGELF

V: TRBV2
D: TRBD2
J: TRBJ2-2
CDR3: ASSNPRAGEGELF

V: TRBV7-9
D: TRBD1
J: TRBJ1-4
CDR3: ASSLEQGMGEKLF

V: TRBV5-1
D: .
J: TRBJ2-7
CDR3: ASSLITGSYEQY

V: TRBV6-1
D: .
J: TRBJ1-4
CDR3: ASSEILQGDEKLF

V: TRBV15
D: .
J: TRBJ1-1
CDR3: ATSRRRGVTEAF

V: TRBV6-5
D: TRBD1
J: TRBJ1-6
CDR3: ASKTGAPYNSPLH

V: TRBV29-1
D: .
J: TRBJ1-2
CDR3: SVEAFPVYYGYT

V: TRBV19
D: TRBD1
J: TRBJ2-5
CDR3: ASSIGTGKETQY

V: TRBV5-6
D: TRBD2
J: TRBJ2-1
CDR3: ASSFAGGRV

V: TRBV9
D: TRBD1
J: TRBJ2-5
CDR3: ASSPGGTGGLETQY

V: TRBV27
D: TRBD1
J: TRBJ1-6
CDR3: ASSLWAGGTNSPLH

V: TRBV19
D: .
J: TRBJ1-3
CDR3: ASSPGPQRNTIY

V: TRBV5-5
D: .
J: TRBJ2-5
CDR3: ASSFQETQY

V: TRBV20-1
D: .
J: TRBJ1-1
CDR3: SASVSGGNTEAF

V: TRBV7-8
D: .
J: TRBJ1-1
CDR3: ASSPGQSMNTEAF

V: TRBV7-2
D: TRBD1
J: TRBJ2-3
CDR3: ASSLQGAGTDTQY

V: TRBV5-6
D: TRBD2
J: TRBJ2-1
CDR3: ASSLELAGITLSYNEQF

V: TRBV28
D: .
J: TRBJ2-3
CDR3: ASIPGVPGDTQY

V: TRBV6-6
D: .
J: TRBJ1-1
CDR3: ASSYGGPQISEAF

V: TRBV18
D: TRBD1
J: TRBJ2-1
CDR3: ASSWTGGREQF

V: TRBV30
D: .
J: TRBJ1-1
CDR3: AWNREMGTEAF

V: TRBV6-5
D: .
J: TRBJ1-2
CDR3: ASSSGLVKGYT

V: TRBV19
D: .
J: TRBJ2-1
CDR3: ASSIVWGGHYNEQF

V: TRBV7-9
D: .
J: TRBJ2-7
CDR3: ASSVPLGERYEQY

V: TRBV6-5
D: TRBD1
J: TRBJ1-1
CDR3: ASSYSNRGNTEAF

V: TRBV19
D: TRBD2
J: TRBJ2-1
CDR3: ASSPGLARGYNEQF

V: TRBV6-5
D: .
J: TRBJ2-1
CDR3: ASTRSADDNEQF

V: TRBV7-9
D: TRBD1
J: TRBJ1-1
CDR3: ASRGQGSTEAF

V: TRBV5-1
D: .
J: TRBJ1-2
CDR3: ASSLAAGPENGYT

V: TRBV2
D: .
J: TRBJ1-1
CDR3: ASSESQRMNTEAF

V: TRBV5-5
D: TRBD1
J: TRBJ2-3
CDR3: ASSLGTGELHTQY

V: TRBV5-5
D: TRBD1
J: TRBJ1-2
CDR3: ASSSGQGEGGYT

V: TRBV12-5
D: .
J: TRBJ2-5
CDR3: ASGSQEAQY

V: TRBV5-6
D: .
J: TRBJ2-3
CDR3: ASSLPTDSTDTQY

V: TRBV6-5
D: TRBD2
J: TRBJ2-5
CDR3: ASTSTSGGGKTQY

V: TRBV29-1
D: TRBD2
J: TRBJ2-1
CDR3: SVLRTSGRSYNEQF

V: TRBV5-1
D: .
J: TRBJ1-2
CDR3: ASSSGTLYGYT

V: TRBV27
D: .
J: TRBJ1-2
CDR3: ASSFSRDYGYT